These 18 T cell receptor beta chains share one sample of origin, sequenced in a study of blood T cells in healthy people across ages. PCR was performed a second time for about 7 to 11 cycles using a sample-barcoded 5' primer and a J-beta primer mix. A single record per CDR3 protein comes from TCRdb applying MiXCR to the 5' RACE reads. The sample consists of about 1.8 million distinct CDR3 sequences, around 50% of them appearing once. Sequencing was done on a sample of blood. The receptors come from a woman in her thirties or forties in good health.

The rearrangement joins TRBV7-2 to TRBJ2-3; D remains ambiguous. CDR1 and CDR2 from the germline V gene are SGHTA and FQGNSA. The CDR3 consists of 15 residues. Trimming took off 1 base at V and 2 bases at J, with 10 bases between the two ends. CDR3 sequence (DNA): TGTGCCAGCAGCTTAGTCGGCTATCCCACAGATACGCAGTATTTT. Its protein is CASSLVGYPTDTQYF.

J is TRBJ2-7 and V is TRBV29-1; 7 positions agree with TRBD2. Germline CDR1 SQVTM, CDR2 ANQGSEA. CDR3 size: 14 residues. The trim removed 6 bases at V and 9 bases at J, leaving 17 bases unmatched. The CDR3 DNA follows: TGCAGCGTCTCTTCTGGGTCGAGGGAGGGCGGGCAGTACTTC. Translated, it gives CSVSSGSREGGQYF.

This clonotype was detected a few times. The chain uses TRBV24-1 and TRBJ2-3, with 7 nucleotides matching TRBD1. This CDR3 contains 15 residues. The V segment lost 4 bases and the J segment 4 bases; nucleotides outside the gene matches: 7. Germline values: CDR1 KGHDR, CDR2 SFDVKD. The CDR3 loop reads CATSDIIGTADTQYF. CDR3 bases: TGTGCCACCAGTGACATCATCGGGACAGCAGATACGCAGTATTTT.

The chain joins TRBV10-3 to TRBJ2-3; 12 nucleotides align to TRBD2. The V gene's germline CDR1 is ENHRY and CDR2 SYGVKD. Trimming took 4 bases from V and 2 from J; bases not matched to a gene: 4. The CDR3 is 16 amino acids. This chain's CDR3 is CAISGSSGGATDTQYF. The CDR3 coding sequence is TGTGCCATCAGTGGTTCTAGCGGGGGGGCCACAGATACGCAGTATTTT.

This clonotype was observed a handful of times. The CDR3 bases are TGCAGCGTTGAAGATCTCTACAGGGCCTCCTACAATGAGCAGTTCTTC. Its translation is CSVEDLYRASYNEQFF. V and J are TRBV29-1 and TRBJ2-1; TRBD1 might be the D (6 bases). The CDR3 totals 16 residues. Germline V gene lookup returns CDR1 SQVTM and CDR2 ANQGSEA. Trimming pared 0 bases from V and 0 bases from J, leaving 12 bases between.

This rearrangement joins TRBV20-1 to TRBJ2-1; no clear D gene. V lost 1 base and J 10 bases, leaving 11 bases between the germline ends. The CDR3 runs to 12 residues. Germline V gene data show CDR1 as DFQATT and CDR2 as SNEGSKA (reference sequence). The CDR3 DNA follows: TGCAGTGCTAGAGGGGCTATTACCGAGCAGTTCTTC. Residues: CSARGAITEQFF.

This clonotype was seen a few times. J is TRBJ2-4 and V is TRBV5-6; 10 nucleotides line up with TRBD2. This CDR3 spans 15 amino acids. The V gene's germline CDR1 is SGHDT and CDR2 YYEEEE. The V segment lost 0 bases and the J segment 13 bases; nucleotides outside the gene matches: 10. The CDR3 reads CASSLVSSGRSPQYF. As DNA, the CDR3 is TGTGCCAGCAGCTTGGTTTCTAGCGGGAGATCCCCCCAGTACTTC.

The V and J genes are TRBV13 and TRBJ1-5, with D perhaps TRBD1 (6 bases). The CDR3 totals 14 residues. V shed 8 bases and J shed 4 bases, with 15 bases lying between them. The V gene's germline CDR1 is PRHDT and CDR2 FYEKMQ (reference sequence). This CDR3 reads CASSLQGENQPQHF. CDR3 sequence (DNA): TGTGCCAGCTCCCTACAGGGCGAAAATCAGCCCCAGCATTTT. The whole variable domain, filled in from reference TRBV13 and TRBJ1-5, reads AAGVIQSPRHLIKEKRETATLKCYPIPRHDTVYWYQQGPGQDPQFLISFYEKMQSDKGSIPDRFSAQQFSDYHSELNMSSLELGDSALYFCASSLQGENQPQHFGDGTRLSIL.

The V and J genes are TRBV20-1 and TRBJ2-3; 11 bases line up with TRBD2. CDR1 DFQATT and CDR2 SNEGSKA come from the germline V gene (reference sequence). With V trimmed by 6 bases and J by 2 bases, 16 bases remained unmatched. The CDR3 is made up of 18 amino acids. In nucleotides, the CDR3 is TGCAGTGCCCACCCAGGGCTAGCGGGGGGTCCATCCACAGATACGCAGTATTTT. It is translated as CSAHPGLAGGPSTDTQYF.

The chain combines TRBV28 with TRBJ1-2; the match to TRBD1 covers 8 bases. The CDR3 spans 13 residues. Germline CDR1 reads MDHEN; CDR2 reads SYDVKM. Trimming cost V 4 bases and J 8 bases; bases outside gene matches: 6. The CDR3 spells CASSSPGTGGYTF. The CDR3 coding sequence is TGTGCCAGCAGTTCTCCCGGGACAGGAGGCTACACCTTC.

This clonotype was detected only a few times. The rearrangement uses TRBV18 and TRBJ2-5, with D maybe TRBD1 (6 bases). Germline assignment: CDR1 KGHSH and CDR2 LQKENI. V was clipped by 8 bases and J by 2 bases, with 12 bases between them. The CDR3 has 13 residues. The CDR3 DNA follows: TGTGCCAGCAATGGGACACCTCAAGAGACCCAGTACTTC. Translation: CASNGTPQETQYF. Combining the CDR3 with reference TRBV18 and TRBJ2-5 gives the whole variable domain NAGVMQNPRHLVRRRGQEARLRCSPMKGHSHVYWYRQLPEEGLKFMVYLQKENIIDESGMPKERFSAEFPKEGPSILRIQQVVRGDSAAYFCASNGTPQETQYFGPGTRLLVL.

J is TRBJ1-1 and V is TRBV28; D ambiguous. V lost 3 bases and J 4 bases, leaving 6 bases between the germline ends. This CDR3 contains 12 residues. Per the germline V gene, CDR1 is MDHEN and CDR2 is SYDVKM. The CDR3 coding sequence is TGTGCCAGCAGTTTTTGGCCCACTGAAGCTTTCTTT. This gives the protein CASSFWPTEAFF.

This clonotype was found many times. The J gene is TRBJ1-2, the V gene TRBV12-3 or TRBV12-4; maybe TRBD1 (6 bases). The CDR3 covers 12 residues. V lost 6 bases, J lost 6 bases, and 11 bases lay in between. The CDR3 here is CASRNRVDGYTF. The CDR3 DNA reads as TGTGCCAGCAGGAACAGGGTTGATGGCTACACCTTC.

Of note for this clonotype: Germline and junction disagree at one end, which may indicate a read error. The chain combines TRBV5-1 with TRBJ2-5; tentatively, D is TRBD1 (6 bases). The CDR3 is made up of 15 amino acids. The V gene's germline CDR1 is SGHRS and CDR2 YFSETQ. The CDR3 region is CAGSPRTEAQETLYF. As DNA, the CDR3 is TGCGCCGGCAGCCCCCGGACAGAGGCACAAGAGACCCTGTACTTC.

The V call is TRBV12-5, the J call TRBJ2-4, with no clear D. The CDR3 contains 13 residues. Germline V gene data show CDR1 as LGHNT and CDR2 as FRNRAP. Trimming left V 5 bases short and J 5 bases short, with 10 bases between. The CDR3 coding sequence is TGTGCTAGTGGTGTAGAGGATCAAAACATTCAGTACTTC. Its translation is CASGVEDQNIQYF.

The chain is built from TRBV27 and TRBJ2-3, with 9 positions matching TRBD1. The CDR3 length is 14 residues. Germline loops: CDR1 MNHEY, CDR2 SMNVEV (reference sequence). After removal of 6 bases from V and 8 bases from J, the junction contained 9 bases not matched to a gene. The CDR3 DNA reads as TGTGCCAGCAGCCTTGGACAGGGGAAGGGTACGCAGTATTTT. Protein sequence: CASSLGQGKGTQYF.

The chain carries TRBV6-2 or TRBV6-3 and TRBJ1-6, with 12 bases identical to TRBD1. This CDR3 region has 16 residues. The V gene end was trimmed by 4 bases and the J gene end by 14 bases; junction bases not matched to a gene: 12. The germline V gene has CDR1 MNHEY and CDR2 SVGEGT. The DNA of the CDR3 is TGTGCCAGCAGTTTCGACTCCGGGACAGGGGGCTTCACCCTCCACTTT. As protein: CASSFDSGTGGFTLHF.

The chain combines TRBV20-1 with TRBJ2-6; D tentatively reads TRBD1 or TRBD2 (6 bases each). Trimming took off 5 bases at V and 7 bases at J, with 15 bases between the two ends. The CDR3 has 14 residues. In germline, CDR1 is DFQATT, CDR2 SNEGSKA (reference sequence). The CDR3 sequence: CSAPPVGGANVLTF. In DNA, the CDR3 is TGCAGTGCTCCCCCCGTGGGGGGCGCCAACGTCCTGACTTTC.